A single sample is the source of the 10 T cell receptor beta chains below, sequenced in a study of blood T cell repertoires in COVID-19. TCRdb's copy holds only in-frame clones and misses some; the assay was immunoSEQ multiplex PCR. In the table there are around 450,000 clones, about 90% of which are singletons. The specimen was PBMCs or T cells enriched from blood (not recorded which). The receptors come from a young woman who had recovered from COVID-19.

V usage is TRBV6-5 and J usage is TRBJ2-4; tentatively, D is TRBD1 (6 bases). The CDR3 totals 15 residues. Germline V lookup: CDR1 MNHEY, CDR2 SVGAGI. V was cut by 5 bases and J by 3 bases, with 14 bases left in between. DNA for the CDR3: TGTGCCAGCAGTACACAGGGATTGGGCAAAAACATTCAGTACTTC. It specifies CASSTQGLGKNIQYF.

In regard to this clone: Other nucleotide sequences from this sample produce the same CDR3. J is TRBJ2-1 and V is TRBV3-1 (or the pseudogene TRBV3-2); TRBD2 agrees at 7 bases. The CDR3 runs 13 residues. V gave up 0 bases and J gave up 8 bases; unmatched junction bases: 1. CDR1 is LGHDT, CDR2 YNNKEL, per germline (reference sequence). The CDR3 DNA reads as TGTGCCAGCAGCCAAGATCGGGGGGATGAGCAGTTCTTC. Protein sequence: CASSQDRGDEQFF.

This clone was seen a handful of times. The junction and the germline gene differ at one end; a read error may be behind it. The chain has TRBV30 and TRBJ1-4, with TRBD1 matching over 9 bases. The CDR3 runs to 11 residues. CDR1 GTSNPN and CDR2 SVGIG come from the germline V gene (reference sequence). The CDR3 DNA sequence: TGTGCCTGGAGCTGGGGACAGGGAAGATATTTT. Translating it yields CAWSWGQGRYF.

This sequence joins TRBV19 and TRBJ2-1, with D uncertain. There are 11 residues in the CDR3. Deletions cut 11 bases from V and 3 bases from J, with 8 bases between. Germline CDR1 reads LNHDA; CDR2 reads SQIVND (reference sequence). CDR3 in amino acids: CASSFYNEQFF. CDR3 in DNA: TGTGCCTCCTCGTTCTACAATGAGCAGTTCTTC.

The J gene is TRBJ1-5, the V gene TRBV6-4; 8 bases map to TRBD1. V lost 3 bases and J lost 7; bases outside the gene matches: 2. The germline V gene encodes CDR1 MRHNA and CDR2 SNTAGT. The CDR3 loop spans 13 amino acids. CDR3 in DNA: TGTGCCAGCAGTGAGACAGGGGTCCAGCCCCAGCATTTT. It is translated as CASSETGVQPQHF.

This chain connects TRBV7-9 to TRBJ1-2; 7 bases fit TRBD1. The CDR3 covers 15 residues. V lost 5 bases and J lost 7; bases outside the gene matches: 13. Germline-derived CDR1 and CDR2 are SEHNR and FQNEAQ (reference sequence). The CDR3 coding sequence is TGTGCCAGCAGCGATAAACAGGGGCTTCCGACTGGCTACACCTTC. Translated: CASSDKQGLPTGYTF.

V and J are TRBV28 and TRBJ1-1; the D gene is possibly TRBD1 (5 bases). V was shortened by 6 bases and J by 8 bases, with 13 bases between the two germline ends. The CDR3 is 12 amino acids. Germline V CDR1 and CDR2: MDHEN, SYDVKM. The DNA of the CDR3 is TGTGCCAGCAGCCCAGGACATTTCGAAGCTTTCTTT. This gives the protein CASSPGHFEAFF.

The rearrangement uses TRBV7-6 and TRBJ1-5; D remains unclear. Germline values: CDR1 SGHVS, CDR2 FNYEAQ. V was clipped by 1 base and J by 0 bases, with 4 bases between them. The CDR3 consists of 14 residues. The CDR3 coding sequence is TGTGCCAGCAGCTTAGGGCCTAGCAATCAGCCCCAGCATTTT. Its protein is CASSLGPSNQPQHF.

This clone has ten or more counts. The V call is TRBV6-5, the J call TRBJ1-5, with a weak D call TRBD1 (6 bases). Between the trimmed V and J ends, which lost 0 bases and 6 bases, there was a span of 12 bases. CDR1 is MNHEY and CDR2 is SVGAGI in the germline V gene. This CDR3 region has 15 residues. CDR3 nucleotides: TGTGCCAGCAGTTACTCTACGGGGGGCGGTCAGCCCCAGCATTTT. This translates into CASSYSTGGGQPQHF.

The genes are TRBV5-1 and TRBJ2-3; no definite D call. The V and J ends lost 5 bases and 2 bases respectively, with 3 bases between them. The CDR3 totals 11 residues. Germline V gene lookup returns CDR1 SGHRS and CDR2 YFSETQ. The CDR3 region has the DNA TGCGCCAGCAGACTCACAGATACGCAGTATTTT. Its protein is CASRLTDTQYF.